Sequencing of this T cell receptor (beta chain) was carried out in a study of T-cell reconstitution after alpha-beta-depleted transplantation in children. Study results and limitations: Once a year had passed after transplant, T-cell counts and diversity came mostly from newly produced T cells. In patients about two months after transplant, alpha-beta T cells reportedly arose from several hundred expanded graft clones. Where some patients showed high TCRbeta diversity at day 60, it came from recipient T cells and thymic progenitors that had survived.

For TCRbeta, the library was prepared with unique molecular identifiers. TCRdb passed the PCR reads through MiXCR, listing each CDR3 protein once. The table records roughly 400,000 distinct CDR3 sequences, over 40% of them present only once. Per the germline V gene, CDR1 is MNHNY and CDR2 is SVGAGI (reference sequence). The CDR3 has 13 amino acids. Between the trimmed V and J ends, which lost 4 bases and 8 bases, there was a span of 14 bases. This clonotype has just one count. Its antigen remains unknown. The receptor's source is a girl aged 2 to 10 with aplastic anemia, due to receive a stem cell transplant. The sample was PBMCs, taken before TCRalphabeta/CD19-depleted stem cell transplant. This chain connects TRBV6-6 to TRBJ1-1; the D gene is possibly TRBD1 (6 bases). CDR3: CASSSQGTSEAFF. The CDR3 bases are TGTGCCAGCAGTTCTCAGGGGACATCCGAAGCTTTCTTT.